This TCR beta chain was found in a study of blood T cell repertoires in COVID-19. There are 16 residues in the CDR3. V dropped 3 bases and J dropped 2 bases, with 17 bases sitting between them. Germline V gives CDR1 MNHEY, CDR2 SMNVEV (reference sequence). Profiled with immunoSEQ multiplex PCR; TCRdb holds only in-frame clones, not every one. The table has 250,000 or so clones, 70% to 85% seen once. The chain links TRBV27 to TRBJ2-7; D is perhaps TRBD1 (5 bases). Source material: peripheral blood. The TCR comes from a man aged 80 or over with acute or convalescent COVID-19. The CDR3 nucleotides read TGTGCCAGCAGTTTCGCCAGCCAGGGTTCGCCCTACGAGCAGTACTTC. This codes for CASSFASQGSPYEQYF.